A selection of T cell receptor beta chains follows, all from one sample in a study of beta chain features in type 1 diabetes. The table came from immunoSEQ multiplex PCR; TCRdb's copy has only in-frame clones and leaves some out. The table records approximately 110,000 clones, approximately 39% of them present only once. The sequenced sample was stem cell memory CD4+ T cells from blood. These receptors all come from a woman aged 18 to 35 in good health. Both conserved end residues are part of each CDR3. A D gene is named only where the DNA matches it firmly. Not every row has a clone size; where given, it reads once, few, many or a size class.

NA,TRBJ1-2,NA,TRBV7-2,TGTGCCAGCAGCTCCTGGGGGCAGCCAACCTCGGGCTATGGCTACACCTTC,CASSSWGQPTSGYGYTF
NA,TRBJ2-2,NA,TRBV6-6,TGTGCCAGCAGTACGGGGGAGATCGGGGAGCTGTTTTTT,CASSTGEIGELFF
NA,TRBJ2-7,TRBD1,TRBV6-1,TGTGCCAGCAGTGTCCGGGACAGGGGGGTATACGAGCAGTACTTC,CASSVRDRGVYEQYF
few,TRBJ2-7,TRBD1,TRBV5-1,TGCGCCAGCAGCTTGGTACGGGACAGCTTTTACTACGAGCAGTACTTC,CASSLVRDSFYYEQYF
once,TRBJ2-5,NA,TRBV10-3,TGTGCCATCAGTCCTAAACAAGAGACCCAGTACTTC,CAISPKQETQYF
NA,TRBJ1-2,TRBD1,TRBV9,TGTGCCAGCAGGCCCGGGACAGGACCCAACTATGGCTACACCTTC,CASRPGTGPNYGYTF
NA,TRBJ2-6,NA,TRBV4-1,TGCGCCAGCAGCCAGTCAGGGGTCGGGGCCAACGTCCTGACTTTC,CASSQSGVGANVLTF
few,TRBJ1-5,TRBD1,TRBV4-2,TGTGCCAGCAGCCAGGGACAGGGAAGAGTCATTCAGCCCCAGCATTTT,CASSQGQGRVIQPQHF
NA,TRBJ2-7,TRBD2,TRBV7-6,TGTGCCAGCAGCGCTAGCCATAGCGGGAGGGCCGGGCGCGAGCAGTACTTC,CASSASHSGRAGREQYF
NA,TRBJ2-3,NA,TRBV7-2,TGTGCCAGCAGCTTAGGGGGCCACACAGATACGCAGTATTTT,CASSLGGHTDTQYF
NA,TRBJ2-1,NA,TRBV7-2,TGTGCCAGCAGCTTACTGCGGGGAGCCTACAATGAGCAGTTCTTC,CASSLLRGAYNEQFF
NA,TRBJ2-4,NA,TRBV30,TGTGCCTGGGGAGTCTTCCCAGCCAAAAACATTCAGTACTTC,CAWGVFPAKNIQYF
NA,TRBJ2-5,NA,TRBV10-3,TGTGCCACCGAAGCGGGGGCAGGGGGGGAGACCCAGTACTTC,CATEAGAGGETQYF
few,TRBJ2-7,NA,TRBV5-1,TGCGCCAGCAGCTTGACAGGGAGAGGATACGAGCAGTACTTC,CASSLTGRGYEQYF
NA,TRBJ1-5,NA,TRBV6-5,TGTGCCAGCAGTTACAGGGCGGCGGGTCAGCCCCAGCATTTT,CASSYRAAGQPQHF
NA,TRBJ1-2,TRBD1,TRBV25-1,TGTGCCAGCAGTGGAAAGGGACAGGGAGTTGGCTATGGCTACACCTTC,CASSGKGQGVGYGYTF
few,TRBJ2-3,TRBD2,TRBV28,TGTGCCAGCAGCGTTAGCGGGAGGGCATCAGATACGCAGTATTTT,CASSVSGRASDTQYF
once,TRBJ2-3,NA,TRBV7-2,TGTGCCAGCAGATCAACGCGGGGGCGGGATACGCAGTATTTT,CASRSTRGRDTQYF
few,TRBJ2-5,NA,TRBV7-2,TGTGCCAGCAGCTTACGGAGTCCGAGGGAGACCCAGTACTTC,CASSLRSPRETQYF
NA,TRBJ1-2,NA,TRBV21-1,TGTGCCAGCATCACAGGGGACAACTATGGCTACACCTTC,CASITGDNYGYTF